The clone carrying this TCR beta chain appeared a single time. This record comes from a study of Tregs in tolerant kidney transplant recipients. V lost 4 bases to trimming and J lost 4 bases; unmatched junction nucleotides: 10. Germline assignment: CDR1 MNHEY and CDR2 SVGAGI. The CDR3 loop spans 16 amino acids. Data came from immunoSEQ multiplex PCR; TCRdb stores just in-frame clones and leaves some out. The sample contains under 100,000 clones, more than 80% of which appear only once. This TCR was recovered from a human donor in good health. What was sequenced was CD8+ T cells from blood. This chain joins TRBV6-5 and TRBJ2-3; 8 bases agree with TRBD1. CDR3 sequence reads: CASSFDRGIKSDTQYF. The CDR3 DNA reads as TGTGCCAGCAGTTTTGACAGGGGAATTAAGTCAGATACGCAGTATTTT.